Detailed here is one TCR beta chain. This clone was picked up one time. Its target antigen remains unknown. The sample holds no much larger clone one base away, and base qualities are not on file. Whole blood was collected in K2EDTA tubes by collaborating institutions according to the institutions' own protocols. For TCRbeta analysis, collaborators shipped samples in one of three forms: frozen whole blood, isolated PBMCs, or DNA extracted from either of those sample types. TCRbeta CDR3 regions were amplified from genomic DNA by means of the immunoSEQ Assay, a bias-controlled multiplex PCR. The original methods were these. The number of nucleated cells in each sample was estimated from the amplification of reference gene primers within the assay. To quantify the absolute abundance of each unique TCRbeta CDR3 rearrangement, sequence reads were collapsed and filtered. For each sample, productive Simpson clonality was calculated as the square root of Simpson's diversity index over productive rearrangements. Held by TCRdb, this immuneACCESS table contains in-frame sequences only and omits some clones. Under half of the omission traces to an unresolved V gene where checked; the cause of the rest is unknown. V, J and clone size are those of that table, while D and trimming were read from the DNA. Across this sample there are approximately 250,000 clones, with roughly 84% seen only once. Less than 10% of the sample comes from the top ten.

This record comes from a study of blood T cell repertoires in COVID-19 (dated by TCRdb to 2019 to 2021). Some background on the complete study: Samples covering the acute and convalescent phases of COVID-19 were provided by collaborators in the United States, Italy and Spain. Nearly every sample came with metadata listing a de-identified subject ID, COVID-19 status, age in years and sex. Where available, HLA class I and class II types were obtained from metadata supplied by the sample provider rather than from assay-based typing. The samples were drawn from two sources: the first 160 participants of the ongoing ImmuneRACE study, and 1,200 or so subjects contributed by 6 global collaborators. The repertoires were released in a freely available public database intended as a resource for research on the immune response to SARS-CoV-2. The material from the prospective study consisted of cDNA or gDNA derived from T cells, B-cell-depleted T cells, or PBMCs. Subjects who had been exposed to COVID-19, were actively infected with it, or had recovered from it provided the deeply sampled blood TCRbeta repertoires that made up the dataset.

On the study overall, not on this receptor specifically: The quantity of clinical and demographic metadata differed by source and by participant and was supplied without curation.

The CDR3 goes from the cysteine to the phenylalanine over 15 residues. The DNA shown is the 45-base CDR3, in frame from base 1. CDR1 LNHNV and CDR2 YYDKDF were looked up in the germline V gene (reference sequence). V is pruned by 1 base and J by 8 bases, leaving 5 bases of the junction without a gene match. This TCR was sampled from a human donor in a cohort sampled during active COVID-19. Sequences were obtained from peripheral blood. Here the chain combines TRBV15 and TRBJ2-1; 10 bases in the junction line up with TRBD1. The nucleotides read TGTGCCACCAGCAGAGCCCCCGGACAGGGGGATGAGCAGTTCTTC. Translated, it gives CATSRAPGQGDEQFF.